The 22 T cell receptor beta chains below come from one sample, sequenced in a study of cytomegalovirus exposure and HLA in healthy donors. The PCR was carried out with 60 Vbeta primers and 13 Jbeta primers. Measured with immunoSEQ multiplex PCR; TCRdb has only the in-frame clones, and not every one. The table includes 150,000 or so clones, around 79% detected once. Sequences were obtained from PBMCs. These receptors originate from a man younger than 45 in good health and CMV-seropositive.

The rearrangement joins TRBV27 to TRBJ2-5; TRBD2 is a possible D gene (6 bases). CDR3 length equals 13 residues. V was shortened by 10 bases and J by 3 bases, with 15 bases between the two germline ends. The germline gives CDR1 MNHEY, CDR2 SMNVEV (reference sequence). The DNA for the CDR3 is TGTGCCACCAAAAGTAGCGGCGAAGAGACCCAGTACTTC. This translates into CATKSSGEETQYF.

The rearrangement uses TRBV14 and TRBJ1-1, with 7 positions matching TRBD1. The CDR3 totals 16 residues. Unmatched junction bases numbered 8, after V lost 0 bases and J lost 4 bases. Germline CDR1 SGHDN, CDR2 FVKESK. The CDR3 region is CASSQDLAGGRTEAFF. The DNA for the CDR3 is TGTGCCAGCAGCCAAGATCTAGCAGGGGGTCGCACTGAAGCTTTCTTT.

V usage is TRBV6-1 and J usage is TRBJ2-5; 9 bases line up with TRBD2. The length of the CDR3 is 15 residues. The V segment lost 3 bases and the J segment 1 base; nucleotides outside the gene matches: 3. Germline CDR1 MNHNS, CDR2 SASEGT. CDR3 DNA sequence: TGTGCCAGCAGTGATTTTAGCGGGAGCCAAGAGACCCAGTACTTC. It yields the protein CASSDFSGSQETQYF.

J is TRBJ1-5 and V is TRBV28; TRBD1 agrees at 7 bases. This CDR3 has 16 residues. Germline V gives CDR1 MDHEN, CDR2 SYDVKM. Losses at the gene ends were 6 bases for V and 2 bases for J; bases not matched to a gene: 10. This CDR3 reads CASSLQGVGGNQPQHF. The CDR3 DNA sequence: TGTGCCAGCAGCCTCCAGGGGGTTGGAGGCAATCAGCCCCAGCATTTT. The whole variable domain, filled in from reference TRBV28 and TRBJ1-5, reads DVKVTQSSRYLVKRTGEKVFLECVQDMDHENMFWYRQDPGLGLRLIYFSYDVKMKEKGDIPEGYSVSREKKERFSLILESASTNQTSMYLCASSLQGVGGNQPQHFGDGTRLSIL.

The gene calls are TRBV4-1 and TRBJ2-7; D remains ambiguous. The CDR3 is made up of 11 amino acids. The germline V gene has CDR1 MGHRA and CDR2 YSYEKL. V gave up 5 bases and J gave up 2 bases, with 4 bases separating them. CDR3 bases: TGCGCCAGCAGCTCCACCTACGAGCAGTACTTC. It is translated as CASSSTYEQYF.

The chain recombines TRBV5-8 with TRBJ2-4; maybe TRBD2 (6 bases). Trimming took off 2 bases at V and 6 bases at J, with 9 bases between the two ends. The CDR3 consists of 13 residues. Germline V gives CDR1 SGHTS, CDR2 YDEGEE. CDR3 residues: CASSFGGANIQYF. CDR3 nucleotide sequence: TGTGCCAGCAGCTTCGGCGGGGCAAACATTCAGTACTTC.

The chain couples TRBV14 to TRBJ2-1, with 7 bases matching TRBD1. The CDR3 runs to 14 residues. Unmatched junction bases numbered 8, after V lost 2 bases and J lost 10 bases. Germline V gene lookup returns CDR1 SGHDN and CDR2 FVKESK. CDR3 sequence reads: CASSQHKGAIEQFF. DNA for the CDR3: TGTGCCAGCAGCCAACATAAGGGGGCAATCGAGCAGTTCTTC.

The V and J genes are TRBV11-2 and TRBJ1-6, with 9 bases aligning to TRBD1. The CDR3 has 15 amino acids. Trimming at V came to 1 base and at J to 7 bases, leaving 2 bases not matched to a gene. The germline gives CDR1 SGHAT, CDR2 FQNNGV. CDR3 protein: CASSLAGQGNSPLHF. The CDR3 nucleotides are TGTGCCAGCAGCTTAGCGGGACAGGGCAATTCACCCCTCCACTTT.

This sequence joins TRBV4-1 and TRBJ2-1; no reliable D call. Germline loops: CDR1 MGHRA, CDR2 YSYEKL. CDR3 length: 14 residues. Between the trimmed V and J ends, which lost 2 bases and 10 bases, there was a span of 15 bases. CDR3 bases: TGCGCCAGCAGCCAACCTGCTAGAAATGGGGAGCAGTTCTTC. Translation gives CASSQPARNGEQFF.

The V gene is TRBV2, the J gene TRBJ1-5; TRBD1 might be the D (6 bases). CDR1 and CDR2 from the germline V gene are SNHLY and FYNNEI. V dropped 3 bases and J dropped 2 bases, with 20 bases sitting between them. The CDR3 covers 18 residues. CDR3 in amino acids: CASSDSQGRGFGNQPQHF. The CDR3 DNA is TGTGCCAGCAGTGATTCACAGGGAAGGGGGTTTGGCAATCAGCCCCAGCATTTT.

The V gene is TRBV7-8, the J gene TRBJ2-1, with TRBD1 matching over 10 bases. Unmatched junction bases numbered 5, after V lost 8 bases and J lost 7 bases. The CDR3 covers 13 residues. Germline lookup yields CDR1 SGHVS and CDR2 FQNEAQ. The CDR3 is CASGRDRGNEQFF. The DNA for the CDR3 is TGTGCCAGCGGAAGGGACAGGGGAAATGAGCAGTTCTTC. Based on the CDR3 plus reference TRBV7-8 and TRBJ2-1, the full variable domain is GAGVSQSPRYKVAKRGQDVALRCDPISGHVSLFWYQQALGQGPEFLTYFQNEAQLDKSGLPSDRFFAERPEGSVSTLKIQRTQQEDSAVYLCASGRDRGNEQFFGPGTRLTVL.

This sequence joins TRBV29-1 and TRBJ2-7; TRBD1 agrees at 7 bases. Germline V gene lookup returns CDR1 SQVTM and CDR2 ANQGSEA. This CDR3 has 14 residues. The V and J ends lost 4 bases and 0 bases, in that order; junction bases with no gene match: 6. In DNA form, the CDR3 reads TGCAGCGTTGTGACAGGGATCCCCTCCTACGAGCAGTACTTC. It encodes CSVVTGIPSYEQYF.

This clone was counted only a few times. The J gene is TRBJ1-2, the V gene TRBV19, with 11 bases aligning to TRBD1. Germline CDR1 and CDR2: LNHDA and SQIVND (reference sequence). The CDR3 loop spans 15 amino acids. V trimming: 5 bases; J trimming: 7 bases; junction bases outside the gene matches: 9. Here the CDR3 reads CASSPRTGGLSGYTF. The CDR3 DNA reads TGTGCCAGTAGTCCTAGGACAGGGGGCCTGAGTGGCTACACCTTC.

This clone has more than one count but fewer than ten. The rearrangement uses TRBV15 and TRBJ2-5, with D perhaps matching TRBD1 (6 bases). The V end lost 8 bases, the J end lost 1 base, and 11 bases lay between the germline ends. This CDR3 spans 13 amino acids. Germline loops: CDR1 LNHNV, CDR2 YYDKDF (reference sequence). The CDR3 loop is CATRLGAQETQYF. CDR3 coding DNA: TGTGCCACCCGGCTGGGGGCCCAAGAGACCCAGTACTTC.

The chain is built from TRBV30 and TRBJ1-1, with 9 bases matching TRBD1. Germline trimming cut 4 bases from V and 0 bases from J; bases unmatched to any gene: 3. The CDR3 runs 14 residues. Germline CDR1 is GTSNPN and CDR2 is SVGIG (reference sequence). In DNA, the CDR3 is TGTGCCTGGAAAAGGGACAGGGTGAACACTGAAGCTTTCTTT. It encodes CAWKRDRVNTEAFF.

V usage is TRBV7-9 and J usage is TRBJ2-5, with 7 bases identical to TRBD1. Germline lookup yields CDR1 SEHNR and CDR2 FQNEAQ (reference sequence). V gave up 3 bases and J gave up 1 base; unmatched junction bases: 8. The CDR3 has 16 amino acids. The CDR3 loop reads CASSLRVDRAQETQYF. The CDR3 nucleotides read TGTGCCAGCAGCTTGAGGGTAGACAGGGCCCAAGAGACCCAGTACTTC. The full variable domain, its missing parts supplied by reference TRBV7-9 and TRBJ2-5, is DTGVSQNPRHKITKRGQNVTFRCDPISEHNRLYWYRQTLGQGPEFLTYFQNEAQLEKSRLLSDRFSAERPKGSFSTLEIQRTEQGDSAMYLCASSLRVDRAQETQYFGPGTRLLVL.

The rearrangement links TRBV7-9 to TRBJ2-5, with 10 positions matching TRBD2. The closer fit of TRBJ2-7 to the DNA end suggests the J call may be wrong. The CDR3 loop spans 14 amino acids. CDR1 and CDR2 (germline): SEHNR, FQNEAQ (reference sequence). This chain's CDR3 is CASSRTSGSYEQYF. In nucleotides, the CDR3 is TGTGCCAGCAGCCGGACTAGCGGTTCCTACGAGCAGTACTTC.

This clone was found a few times. The chain links TRBV19 to TRBJ2-5; no reliable D call. Germline CDR1 reads LNHDA; CDR2 reads SQIVND (reference sequence). With 5 bases removed from V and 5 bases from J, the gap between germline ends came to 15 bases. This CDR3 has 14 residues. The CDR3 is CASSLRLGRETQYF. CDR3 DNA sequence: TGTGCCAGTAGTCTTCGACTCGGTCGGGAGACCCAGTACTTC.

This chain joins TRBV7-9 and TRBJ2-5; D not certain. The DNA matches TRBJ2-7 better at its end, which makes the J call doubtful. From germline, CDR1 is SEHNR and CDR2 FQNEAQ (reference sequence). This CDR3 has 14 amino acids. The CDR3 sequence: CASSLNRGAYEQYF. The CDR3 nucleotides are TGTGCCAGCAGCTTAAATCGCGGCGCCTACGAGCAGTACTTC.

This chain links TRBV6-1 with TRBJ2-2, with TRBD2 matching 8 bases. This CDR3 is built from 16 residues. From germline, CDR1 is MNHNS and CDR2 SASEGT. With V trimmed by 1 base and J by 5 bases, 6 bases remained unmatched. The CDR3 spells CASSEVGIAGTGELFF. The CDR3 DNA reads TGTGCCAGCAGTGAAGTAGGTATAGCGGGAACCGGGGAGCTGTTTTTT.

The chain couples TRBV4-1 to TRBJ1-2; D not resolved. The ends were cut back, 1 base at V and 9 bases at J, with 12 bases in the middle. The CDR3 is made up of 13 amino acids. CDR1 is MGHRA, CDR2 YSYEKL, per germline. CDR3 DNA: TGCGCCAGCAGCCAAGGTCAGGACTTCCGCTACACCTTC. Amino acid sequence: CASSQGQDFRYTF.

Only a few counts were recorded for this clone. This sequence joins TRBV5-1 and TRBJ2-7; 8 nucleotides line up with TRBD1. Germline lookup yields CDR1 SGHRS and CDR2 YFSETQ. The CDR3 loop spans 15 amino acids. The junction had 5 bases not matched to a gene; V was cut back by 1 base and J by 2 bases. The CDR3 protein is CASSLFGTGPYEQYF. The CDR3 coding sequence is TGCGCCAGCAGCTTGTTCGGGACAGGACCCTACGAGCAGTACTTC. The full variable domain, completed using reference TRBV5-1 and TRBJ2-7, is KAGVTQTPRYLIKTRGQQVTLSCSPISGHRSVSWYQQTPGQGLQFLFEYFSETQRNKGNFPGRFSGRQFSNSRSEMNVSTLELGDSALYLCASSLFGTGPYEQYFGPGTRLTVT.